Following are 10 T cell receptor beta chains from one sample sequenced in a study of OX40 agonist ivuxolimab in advanced cancers. Here immunoSEQ multiplex PCR was the method, and the copy in TCRdb shows in-frame clones only, minus some. The repertoire holds 90,000 to 150,000 clones, with 75% to 90% as singletons. Specimen: CD4+ or CD8+ T cells sorted from blood, collected in a trial of the OX40 agonist ivuxolimab. These receptors all come from an adult with an advanced solid tumor such as melanoma, head and neck, liver or kidney cancer.

This rearrangement joins TRBV28 to TRBJ2-1; 10 bases agree with TRBD1. This CDR3 contains 16 residues. J gave up 8 bases and V 7 bases, and 14 bases lay outside the gene matches. Looked up from germline, CDR1 is MDHEN and CDR2 is SYDVKM. The CDR3 loop reads CASNSPGTGVEYEQFF. In nucleotides, the CDR3 is TGTGCCAGCAACAGCCCCGGGACAGGGGTGGAATATGAGCAGTTCTTC.

The sample holds one count of this clone. The V and J genes are TRBV7-9 and TRBJ1-3; the match to TRBD1 covers 7 bases. Per the germline V gene, CDR1 is SEHNR and CDR2 is FQNEAQ (reference sequence). V dropped 0 bases and J dropped 3; count of bases not matched to a gene: 8. This CDR3 contains 17 residues. Here the CDR3 reads CASSLARQGSHGNTIYF. The CDR3 region has the DNA TGTGCCAGCAGCTTAGCCCGACAGGGAAGCCATGGAAACACCATATATTTT.

The J gene is TRBJ1-6, the V gene TRBV19; tentatively, D is TRBD1 (5 bases). The CDR3 spans 13 residues. V was clipped by 6 bases and J by 6 bases, with 9 bases between them. CDR1 LNHDA and CDR2 SQIVND come from the germline V gene (reference sequence). CDR3 amino acids: CASSPGLNSPLHF. The CDR3 nucleotides are TGTGCCAGTAGCCCAGGGCTTAATTCACCCCTCCACTTT.

This clone has only a few counts. J is TRBJ1-6 and V is TRBV10-3; 7 bases align to TRBD1. This CDR3 comprises 15 residues. Germline CDR1 ENHRY, CDR2 SYGVKD. The V and J ends lost 6 bases and 5 bases, in that order; junction bases with no gene match: 7. The CDR3 sequence is CAIRGQLSNNSPLHF. The DNA of the CDR3 is TGTGCCATCAGGGGACAGCTTTCCAATAATTCACCCCTCCACTTT.

The genes are TRBV30 and TRBJ1-3; no definite D call. The V end was cut by 0 bases, the J end by 4 bases, with 7 bases between. CDR3 length equals 13 residues. Germline V gene data show CDR1 as GTSNPN and CDR2 as SVGIG (reference sequence). The CDR3 sequence: CAWSVRVGNTIYF. The CDR3 nucleotides read TGTGCCTGGAGTGTACGTGTGGGAAACACCATATATTTT.

The genes are TRBV6-5 and TRBJ1-2; 12 positions match TRBD1. CDR3 length: 13 residues. V shed 9 bases and J 8 bases; nucleotides not matched to a gene: 7. In germline, CDR1 is MNHEY, CDR2 SVGAGI. CDR3 sequence: CASMGQGAGGYTF. CDR3 nucleotides: TGTGCCAGTATGGGACAGGGGGCGGGCGGCTACACCTTC.

V is TRBV4-1 and J is TRBJ1-2; 8 nucleotides agree with TRBD1. Germline CDR1 MGHRA, CDR2 YSYEKL. The CDR3 runs 14 residues. V was pared by 1 base and J by 8 bases, with 6 bases of the junction left unmatched. CDR3 in amino acids: CASSQVGQGGGYTF. CDR3 nucleotide sequence: TGCGCCAGCAGCCAAGTAGGACAGGGTGGAGGCTACACCTTC.

The chain is built from TRBV5-5 and TRBJ1-2, with D uncertain. The CDR3 is 14 amino acids. Looked up from germline, CDR1 is SGHKS and CDR2 is YYEKEE (reference sequence). V lost 0 bases and J lost 0, with 6 bases in between. The CDR3 sequence is CASSLADANYGYTF. For the CDR3, the DNA is TGTGCCAGCAGCTTGGCCGATGCTAACTATGGCTACACCTTC.

This clone was detected once. The J gene is TRBJ2-2, the V gene TRBV2, with D possibly matching TRBD1 (5 bases). The CDR3 extends over 15 amino acids. Germline loops: CDR1 SNHLY, CDR2 FYNNEI. V lost 6 bases, J lost 5 bases, and 16 bases lay in between. The CDR3 here is CASRLQGSETGELFF. The CDR3 DNA is TGTGCCAGCAGGCTCCAGGGTTCAGAAACCGGGGAGCTGTTTTTT.

The chain employs TRBV12-5 and TRBJ2-5, with TRBD2 identical over 7 bases. Germline values: CDR1 LGHNT, CDR2 FRNRAP. The J segment lost 3 bases and the V segment lost 6 bases, leaving 10 bases of the junction unmatched. The CDR3 is made up of 15 amino acids. The CDR3 DNA reads TGTGCTAGTGGCCCCCCCGGCGGGGGAAAAGAGACCCAGTACTTC. Protein sequence: CASGPPGGGKETQYF.